This TCR beta chain was recorded in a study of neoadjuvant anti-PD-1 for oral cavity cancer. Study summary: Patients without progression received a fourth nivolumab dose around day 43, then surgical resection on days 50-56.

On this clone itself: Antigen: not known.

Stage II-IVA oral cavity squamous cell carcinoma was new and untreated by systemic or radiation therapy. The patients had HPV-negative, locally advanced oral cavity squamous cell carcinoma. Findings and caveats of the study: Higher pretreatment Treg/Th17 ratios tracked higher pretreatment blood clonality.

Method: immunoSEQ multiplex PCR; TCRdb's copy keeps in-frame clones and lacks some. The data contain about 16,000 clones, approximately 79% of them seen just once; the ten biggest clones take up 2% to 3%. Germline CDR1 GTSNPN, CDR2 SVGIG (reference sequence). Trimming pared 2 bases from V and 0 bases from J, leaving 10 bases between. The CDR3 loop spans 14 amino acids. This chain connects TRBV30 to TRBJ1-1; D is undetermined. The clonotype originates from a person aged 40 to 85 with oral cavity squamous cell carcinoma. Sequenced material: PBMCs, taken before nivolumab (anti-PD-1) treatment. DNA for the CDR3: TGTGCCTGGAGTCCCAGCCTTGTGAACACTGAAGCTTTCTTT. It codes for CAWSPSLVNTEAFF. The variable domain in full, completed from reference TRBV30 and TRBJ1-1, reads SQTIHQWPATLVQPVGSPLSLECTVEGTSNPNLYWYRQAAGRGLQLLFYSVGIGQISSEVPQNLSASRPQDRQFILSSKKLLLSDSGFYLCAWSPSLVNTEAFFGQGTRLTVV.